This TCR beta chain was captured by sequencing in a study of T cell responses to AZD1222 COVID-19 vaccine. Study in general: Samples with a second dose at about 4 or about 12 weeks were pooled together. Study results and limitations: Donor demographics were predominantly white British with a female majority; clonal diversity may be underestimated. Sampling captured repertoires only after the peak T cell response.

On this clone: What it binds is not known.

Sequencing used immunoSEQ multiplex PCR; TCRdb keeps in-frame clones, though not all of them. This table has roughly 160,000 clones, around nine tenths appearing once. The receptor was isolated from an adult in good health. Sequenced here: peripheral blood, sampled on day 0 of AZD1222 vaccination.

The CDR3 region is CASSQLNTEAFF. The CDR3 DNA reads TGTGCCAGCAGCCAACTCAACACTGAAGCTTTCTTT. The genes are TRBV3-1 (or the pseudogene TRBV3-2) and TRBJ1-1; D remains unclear. The CDR3 length is 12 residues. V was shortened by 2 bases and J by 2 bases, with 3 bases between the two germline ends. Germline V gene sequence: CDR1 LGHDT, CDR2 YNNKEL (reference sequence).